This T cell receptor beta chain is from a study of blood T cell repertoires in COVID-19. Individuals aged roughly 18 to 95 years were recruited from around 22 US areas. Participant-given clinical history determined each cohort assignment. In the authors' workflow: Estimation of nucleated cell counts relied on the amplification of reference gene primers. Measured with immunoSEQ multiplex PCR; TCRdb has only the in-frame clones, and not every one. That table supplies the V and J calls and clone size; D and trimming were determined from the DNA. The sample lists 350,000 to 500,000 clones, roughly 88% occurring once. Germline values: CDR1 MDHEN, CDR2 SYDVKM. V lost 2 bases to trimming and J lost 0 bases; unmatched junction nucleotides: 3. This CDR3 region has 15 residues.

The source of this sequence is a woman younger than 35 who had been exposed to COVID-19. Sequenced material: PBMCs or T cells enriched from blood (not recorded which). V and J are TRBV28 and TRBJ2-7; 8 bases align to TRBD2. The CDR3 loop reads CASSLAAGASYEQYF. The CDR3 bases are TGTGCCAGCAGTTTAGCAGCGGGGGCCTCCTACGAGCAGTACTTC.